Below, 20 T cell receptor beta chains from the same sample are listed, as sequenced in a study of monozygotic twins with inflammatory bowel disease. TCRdb reanalyzed the 5' RACE reads, giving one entry per CDR3 protein sequence and no DNA. Its table records about 99,000 distinct CDR3 sequences. Sequencing input: blood. These receptors all come from a human donor with ulcerative colitis or Crohn's disease, or a healthy co-twin of an affected twin (not recorded which).

The V and J genes are TRBV5-1 and TRBJ1-3. The CDR3 consists of 15 residues. Germline lookup yields CDR1 SGHRS and CDR2 YFSETQ. This chain's CDR3 is CASSLSLRNGNTIYF. Using reference TRBV5-1 and TRBJ1-3 for the parts outside the CDR3, the full variable domain is KAGVTQTPRYLIKTRGQQVTLSCSPISGHRSVSWYQQTPGQGLQFLFEYFSETQRNKGNFPGRFSGRQFSNSRSEMNVSTLELGDSALYLCASSLSLRNGNTIYFGEGSWLTVV.

V is TRBV7-9 and J is TRBJ2-7; with no DNA, the TCRdb D assignment of TRBD1 cannot be verified. Per the germline V gene, CDR1 is SEHNR and CDR2 is FQNEAQ (reference sequence). CDR3 length: 15 amino acids. CDR3 region: CASSPRGQLTYEQYF.

J is TRBJ1-6 and V is TRBV10-3; as DNA is missing, the TRBD1 call by TCRdb cannot be tested. The CDR3 has 15 amino acids. Germline CDR1 ENHRY, CDR2 SYGVKD. This CDR3 reads CAISEETGDVTPLHF.

The chain combines TRBV6-5 with TRBJ2-7; TCRdb lists TRBD1, though no DNA is available to test this call. Germline V gene sequence: CDR1 MNHEY, CDR2 SVGAGI. The CDR3 spans 16 residues. The CDR3 loop reads CASSFPGTRAHYEQYF.

The chain is built from TRBV6-1 and TRBJ2-3; lacking DNA, the TRBD1 call made by TCRdb goes unchecked. The CDR3 consists of 15 residues. Per the germline V gene, CDR1 is MNHNS and CDR2 is SASEGT. The CDR3 protein is CASRRQGGLTDTQYF.

V usage is TRBV7-2 and J usage is TRBJ2-7. CDR1 is SGHTA and CDR2 is FQGNSA in the germline V gene. The CDR3 length is 11 residues. CDR3 region: CASSYGVFQYF.

The chain links TRBV20-1 to TRBJ2-7; as DNA is missing, the TRBD1 call by TCRdb cannot be tested. The CDR3 is 20 amino acids. Germline loops: CDR1 DFQATT, CDR2 SNEGSKA (reference sequence). The CDR3 reads CSAEGQGSLKFGRHSYEQYF.

This chain connects TRBV18 to TRBJ2-3; TCRdb lists TRBD2, though no DNA is available to test this call. Germline V CDR1 and CDR2: KGHSH, LQKENI. The CDR3 spans 16 residues. The CDR3: CASSPPSRGGTDTQYF.

The V gene is TRBV29-1, the J gene TRBJ1-2. The CDR3 length is 13 residues. CDR1 is SQVTM and CDR2 is ANQGSEA in the germline V gene. The CDR3 reads CSVERGTSYGYTF.

This sequence joins TRBV10-2 and TRBJ2-5; no DNA is available, so the TRBD2 call from TCRdb remains unchecked. CDR3 size: 15 residues. Germline values: CDR1 WSHSY, CDR2 SAAADI. The chain's CDR3 is CASSEVPSVKETKYF.

The CDR3 sequence is CASSLWGAYLNYGYTF. V gene TRBV7-7 combines with J gene TRBJ1-2; checking the TCRdb D call of TRBD1 is not possible without DNA. The germline gives CDR1 SSHAT, CDR2 FNYEAQ (reference sequence). The CDR3 is made up of 16 amino acids.

The chain has TRBV6-2 or TRBV6-3 and TRBJ2-3; the D call from TCRdb, TRBD1, cannot be confirmed without DNA. Germline-derived CDR1 and CDR2 are MNHEY and SVGEGT. The CDR3 has 17 residues. CDR3: CASSYPPGETGPDTQYF.

V is TRBV27 and J is TRBJ2-2; TCRdb proposes TRBD1, but this gene call is untestable without DNA. This CDR3 contains 15 residues. Germline V lookup: CDR1 MNHEY, CDR2 SMNVEV (reference sequence). The CDR3 loop is CASSSGQVTTGELFF.

CDR3 loop: CASGSRWGISYNEQFF. This chain joins TRBV5-5 and TRBJ2-1; TCRdb names TRBD1, which stays unverified in the absence of DNA. There are 16 residues in the CDR3. In germline, CDR1 is SGHKS, CDR2 YYEKEE (reference sequence).

The J gene is TRBJ2-5, the V gene TRBV5-1; with no DNA, the TCRdb D assignment of TRBD2 cannot be verified. CDR3 length equals 15 residues. CDR1 and CDR2 (germline): SGHRS, YFSETQ. The CDR3 spells CASSLYRADRETQYF.

The chain is built from TRBV27 and TRBJ2-7; TCRdb calls TRBD2, which cannot be checked without DNA. This CDR3 is 14 amino acids long. In germline, CDR1 is MNHEY, CDR2 SMNVEV (reference sequence). CDR3 amino acids: CASGRTHGTYEQYF.

The chain uses TRBV4-3 and TRBJ1-3; TCRdb's D gene call, TRBD1, goes unchecked for lack of DNA. Per the germline V gene, CDR1 is LGHNA and CDR2 is YSLEER. The CDR3 spans 17 residues. The CDR3 region is CASSQDWDRGAGNTIYF.

This rearrangement joins TRBV4-2 to TRBJ2-1; TCRdb gives TRBD1 as the D gene, but with no DNA this cannot be confirmed. Germline-derived CDR1 and CDR2 are LGHNA and YNFKEQ. This CDR3 contains 16 residues. CDR3 protein: CASSLQQGGSYNEQFF.

This chain links TRBV5-1 with TRBJ2-3; TCRdb reports TRBD1, a call that lacks DNA to check it against. In germline, CDR1 is SGHRS, CDR2 YFSETQ. The CDR3 covers 13 residues. The CDR3 sequence is CASTPGHTDTQYF.

The chain has TRBV7-2 and TRBJ2-5; as DNA is missing, the TRBD2 call by TCRdb cannot be tested. CDR3 length: 14 amino acids. Per germline, CDR1 SGHTA and CDR2 FQGNSA. The CDR3 sequence: CASSSSGAQETQYF.